This TCR beta chain is from a study of molecular identifiers for immune sequencing clone quantification. Study-wide results and limits: Spiked TCR RNA from one Jurkat cell reportedly showed up when mixed among one million naive cells.

Bulk libraries came from a prior protocol with listed TCR primers. TCRdb re-called the PCR reads with MiXCR, one entry per CDR3 protein. The sample contains about 68,000 distinct CDR3 sequences, about a sixth of which appear only once. CDR3 size: 11 residues. Trimming removed 3 bases from V and 6 bases from J, with 2 bases in between. Sorting isolated naive CD8 T cells as CD8+CD4-CCR7+CD45RA+ events. This clonotype was recorded at least ten times. Antigen unknown. Material for sequencing was naive CD8+ T cells from blood, with Jurkat cell RNA spiked in. Described subset: FACS-sorted CD8+CD4-CCR7+CD45RA+ naive T cells. The rearrangement links TRBV12-3 or TRBV12-4 to TRBJ2-2; D unclear. The clonotype was recovered from a human donor in good health. Some libraries in this study had Jurkat cell RNA spiked in. CDR3 loop: CASSFAGELFF. The CDR3 nucleotides are TGTGCCAGCAGTTTCGCCGGGGAGCTGTTTTTT.